One sample yielded the 31 T cell receptor beta chains listed below, sequenced in a study of siplizumab effects on memory and regulatory T cells (dated by TCRdb to about 2019). The library relied on the immunoSEQ multiplex PCR assay. TCRdb obtained this table from immuneACCESS and retained in-frame rearrangements with V and J assigned. These tables miss some clones; where compared with another copy, unresolved V genes account for less than half of the shortfall, and the remainder is unexplained. Present in this sample are some 100,000 clones, roughly 96% of which were seen just once. The ten most abundant clones make up around 0.031% of the sample. Sequencing used naive CD4+ T cells sorted from blood. The sample's cell subset or site label, decoded: unstimulated naive T cells. These receptors originate from a human donor in good health.

The genes are TRBV10-3 and TRBJ1-1, with 8 bases lining up with TRBD1. The J segment lost 1 base and the V segment lost 4 bases, leaving 5 bases of the junction unmatched. This CDR3 has 15 amino acids. Looked up from germline, CDR1 is ENHRY and CDR2 is SYGVKD. The CDR3 loop reads CAISVGTGGNTEAFF. The DNA of the CDR3 is TGTGCCATCAGTGTGGGGACAGGAGGGAACACTGAAGCTTTCTTT.

This clone was observed once. This chain uses TRBV29-1 with TRBJ2-7; TRBD1 matches 8 bases. In germline, CDR1 is SQVTM, CDR2 ANQGSEA. This CDR3 is built from 11 residues. V was pared by 7 bases and J by 4 bases, with 3 bases of the junction left unmatched. CDR3 protein: CSAGQGYEQYF. The CDR3 coding sequence is TGCAGCGCAGGACAGGGTTACGAGCAGTACTTC.

The chain carries TRBV4-2 and TRBJ2-7; tentatively, D is TRBD1 or TRBD2 (6 bases each). Trimming took off 3 bases at V and 2 bases at J, with 11 bases between the two ends. Per the germline V gene, CDR1 is LGHNA and CDR2 is YNFKEQ. The CDR3 covers 14 residues. The CDR3 region has the DNA TGTGCCAGCAGCCAGAGGGGGGACGCCTACGAGCAGTACTTC. Its translation: CASSQRGDAYEQYF.

With respect to this clone: Distinct nucleotide sequences in the sample also encode this CDR3. This rearrangement joins TRBV19 to TRBJ2-7; D is possibly TRBD1 (6 bases). Germline CDR1 and CDR2: LNHDA and SQIVND (reference sequence). This CDR3 region has 11 residues. Trimming pared 5 bases from V and 4 bases from J, leaving 6 bases between. The CDR3 bases are TGTGCCAGTAGTCAGGGGTACGAGCAGTACTTC. Translated: CASSQGYEQYF.

The V call is TRBV5-4, the J call TRBJ2-3; 10 nucleotides line up with TRBD1. Germline CDR1 is SGHNT and CDR2 is YYREEE (reference sequence). This CDR3 has 14 residues. With V trimmed by 9 bases and J by 4 bases, 8 bases remained unmatched. CDR3 nucleotide sequence: TGTGCCATACCGGGACAGGGGAAATCAGATACGCAGTATTTT. Amino acid sequence: CAIPGQGKSDTQYF.

The rearrangement links TRBV7-2 to TRBJ2-4; TRBD2 might be the D (6 bases). V lost 1 base and J 7 bases, leaving 11 bases between the germline ends. The CDR3 has 14 residues. Germline CDR1 and CDR2: SGHTA and FQGNSA. This CDR3 reads CASSLVEGRNIQYF. The CDR3 DNA follows: TGTGCCAGCAGCTTAGTCGAGGGGAGGAACATTCAGTACTTC. The entire variable domain, with the rest obtained from reference TRBV7-2 and TRBJ2-4, is as follows: GAGVSQSPSNKVTEKGKDVELRCDPISGHTALYWYRQSLGQGLEFLIYFQGNSAPDKSGLPSDRFSAERTGGSVSTLTIQRTQQEDSAVYLCASSLVEGRNIQYFGAGTRLSVL.

The CDR3 is CASSPGTSADTQYF. The CDR3 DNA reads as TGTGCCAGCAGCCCAGGGACTAGTGCAGATACGCAGTATTTT. This sequence joins TRBV11-2 and TRBJ2-3, with TRBD2 matching 8 bases. J gave up 4 bases and V 5 bases, and 5 bases lay outside the gene matches. Per the germline V gene, CDR1 is SGHAT and CDR2 is FQNNGV. There are 14 residues in the CDR3.

This sequence joins TRBV10-3 and TRBJ2-7; D call uncertain. The CDR3 is 15 amino acids. The V and J ends lost 0 bases and 2 bases respectively, with 11 bases between them. CDR1 is ENHRY, CDR2 SYGVKD, per germline. The CDR3 here is CAISESQILTYEQYF. In nucleotides, the CDR3 is TGTGCCATCAGTGAGTCCCAGATACTCACCTACGAGCAGTACTTC.

V and J are TRBV14 and TRBJ2-7, with 10 bases identical to TRBD1. The CDR3 totals 16 residues. V dropped 4 bases and J dropped 1; count of bases not matched to a gene: 7. Germline V gene sequence: CDR1 SGHDN, CDR2 FVKESK. This CDR3 is CASSLRPGQGSYEQYF. The CDR3 bases are TGTGCCAGCAGCCTACGCCCGGGACAGGGGTCCTACGAGCAGTACTTC. Drawing the rest from reference TRBV14 and TRBJ2-7, the complete variable domain is EAGVTQFPSHSVIEKGQTVTLRCDPISGHDNLYWYRRVMGKEIKFLLHFVKESKQDESGMPNNRFLAERTGGTYSTLKVQPAELEDSGVYFCASSLRPGQGSYEQYFGPGTRLTVT.

This clone was recorded only once. The gene calls are TRBV10-1 and TRBJ1-6, with D possibly matching TRBD1 (5 bases). CDR3 size: 13 residues. CDR1 and CDR2 from the germline V gene are WNHNN and SYGVQD (reference sequence). V was clipped by 2 bases and J by 12 bases, with 11 bases between them. CDR3 sequence: CASSEGGLRPLHF. In DNA form, the CDR3 reads TGCGCCAGCAGTGAGGGGGGTCTGCGACCCCTCCACTTT.

This chain uses TRBV7-2 with TRBJ2-5, with 8 positions matching TRBD1. Germline values: CDR1 SGHTA, CDR2 FQGNSA. The trim removed 5 bases at V and 4 bases at J, leaving 6 bases unmatched. The CDR3 is 14 amino acids. The CDR3 loop reads CASSTPDRAETQYF. The CDR3 region has the DNA TGTGCCAGCAGCACCCCGGACAGGGCAGAGACCCAGTACTTC.

This chain joins TRBV7-8 and TRBJ2-3, with D tentatively TRBD2 (6 bases). Germline lookup yields CDR1 SGHVS and CDR2 FQNEAQ. V lost 5 bases and J 4 bases, leaving 13 bases between the germline ends. The CDR3 has 14 residues. CDR3 region: CASSAVGEADTQYF. CDR3 nucleotides: TGTGCCAGCAGCGCCGTTGGGGAGGCAGATACGCAGTATTTT.

The V and J genes are TRBV10-3 and TRBJ2-1, with 7 positions matching TRBD2. The CDR3 is made up of 12 amino acids. After removal of 4 bases from V and 7 bases from J, the junction contained 1 base not matched to a gene. Germline lookup yields CDR1 ENHRY and CDR2 SYGVKD. The CDR3 nucleotides are TGTGCCATCAGTGGGACTAGTAATGAGCAGTTCTTC. Amino acids: CAISGTSNEQFF.

The rearrangement links TRBV7-2 to TRBJ2-3, with TRBD2 matching over 11 bases. The V and J ends lost 0 bases and 3 bases, in that order; junction bases with no gene match: 2. CDR3 length equals 16 residues. Germline lookup yields CDR1 SGHTA and CDR2 FQGNSA. The CDR3 nucleotides read TGTGCCAGCAGCTTAGCACTAGCGGGGGCAACAGATACGCAGTATTTT. This encodes CASSLALAGATDTQYF.

The chain employs TRBV5-4 and TRBJ2-7; 9 bases align to TRBD2. The germline gives CDR1 SGHNT, CDR2 YYREEE (reference sequence). This CDR3 has 15 residues. With 4 bases clipped from V and 4 bases from J, the junction kept 9 bases outside the gene matches. CDR3 coding DNA: TGTGCCAGCAGCGCCGGGGCGGGGGGGATGTACGAGCAGTACTTC. Translation gives CASSAGAGGMYEQYF.

V and J are TRBV19 and TRBJ2-3; no clear D. The V and J ends lost 2 bases and 3 bases respectively, with 12 bases between them. From germline, CDR1 is LNHDA and CDR2 SQIVND (reference sequence). This CDR3 comprises 15 residues. The CDR3 DNA follows: TGTGCCAGTAGTATACGTCAAGGCGCTACAGATACGCAGTATTTT. Translation: CASSIRQGATDTQYF.

This chain joins TRBV18 and TRBJ1-5; 11 bases match TRBD1. CDR3 length: 15 residues. V lost 2 bases and J lost 4; bases outside the gene matches: 1. Germline CDR1 KGHSH, CDR2 LQKENI. The CDR3 DNA is TGTGCCAGCTCACCAGGGGACAGGGGGAATCAGCCCCAGCATTTT. Translated, it gives CASSPGDRGNQPQHF. The whole variable domain, remainder taken from reference TRBV18 and TRBJ1-5, is NAGVMQNPRHLVRRRGQEARLRCSPMKGHSHVYWYRQLPEEGLKFMVYLQKENIIDESGMPKERFSAEFPKEGPSILRIQQVVRGDSAAYFCASSPGDRGNQPQHFGDGTRLSIL.

The rearrangement links TRBV7-9 to TRBJ2-5; 10 nucleotides line up with TRBD2. In germline, CDR1 is SEHNR, CDR2 FQNEAQ (reference sequence). This CDR3 contains 18 residues. The V gene end was trimmed by 4 bases and the J gene end by 5 bases; junction bases not matched to a gene: 16. In nucleotides, the CDR3 is TGTGCCAGCAGCTCGAGCCTAGCGGGGGTTTCTCCCAGGGAGACCCAGTACTTC. It yields the protein CASSSSLAGVSPRETQYF.

This chain links TRBV6-5 with TRBJ2-7; TRBD2 is a possible D gene (7 bases). Trimming removed 10 bases from V and 6 bases from J, with 13 bases in between. Germline V CDR1 and CDR2: MNHEY, SVGAGI. CDR3 length equals 11 residues. CDR3 sequence reads: CATGGPPEQYF. In nucleotides, the CDR3 is TGTGCCACCGGGGGGCCGCCCGAGCAGTACTTC.

This clone was seen a single time. This sequence joins TRBV19 and TRBJ1-5, with TRBD1 matching over 11 bases. The ends lost 5 bases at V and 1 base at J; junction bases unmatched: 10. The CDR3 totals 18 residues. The germline gives CDR1 LNHDA, CDR2 SQIVND (reference sequence). The CDR3 region has the DNA TGTGCCAGTAGTGTTGGACAGGGGGCGCCGATAAGCAATCAGCCCCAGCATTTT. Translating it yields CASSVGQGAPISNQPQHF.

The rearrangement links TRBV19 to TRBJ1-1; possibly TRBD1 for D (6 bases). The CDR3 has 12 residues. The germline V gene encodes CDR1 LNHDA and CDR2 SQIVND (reference sequence). The V and J ends lost 5 bases and 6 bases respectively, with 10 bases between them. CDR3: CASSSQGPEAFF. The CDR3 DNA reads as TGTGCCAGTAGTTCACAGGGCCCTGAAGCTTTCTTT.

CDR3 sequence: CATSGGQETQYF. The CDR3 bases are TGTGCCACAAGCGGGGGGCAAGAGACCCAGTACTTC. The V gene is TRBV5-4, the J gene TRBJ2-5, with 9 bases matching TRBD2. CDR1 is SGHNT, CDR2 YYREEE, per germline (reference sequence). V dropped 9 bases and J dropped 2; count of bases not matched to a gene: 2. The CDR3 has 12 residues.

This CDR3 is CASSVGLAGATNTGELFF. DNA for the CDR3: TGTGCCAGCAGCGTAGGCCTAGCGGGGGCCACGAACACCGGGGAGCTGTTTTTT. The rearrangement joins TRBV9 to TRBJ2-2; TRBD2 matches 10 bases. The CDR3 spans 18 residues. Germline values: CDR1 SGDLS, CDR2 YYNGEE. With 0 bases clipped from V and 0 bases from J, the junction kept 5 bases outside the gene matches.

The rearrangement joins TRBV7-2 to TRBJ2-7; perhaps TRBD1 as D (5 bases). There are 18 residues in the CDR3. Germline lookup yields CDR1 SGHTA and CDR2 FQGNSA. The ends were cut back, 1 base at V and 3 bases at J, with 22 bases in the middle. CDR3: CASSLGFQGWSLNYEQYF. CDR3 bases: TGTGCCAGCAGCTTAGGATTTCAGGGTTGGAGCCTGAACTACGAGCAGTACTTC.

The rearrangement joins TRBV7-2 to TRBJ2-1; D is unresolved. Trimming pared 5 bases from V and 0 bases from J, leaving 14 bases between. CDR1 is SGHTA and CDR2 is FQGNSA in the germline V gene. The CDR3 is 16 residues long. The CDR3 protein is CASSLRAATSYNEQFF. The CDR3, as DNA: TGTGCCAGCAGCCTCCGTGCCGCAACCTCCTACAATGAGCAGTTCTTC.

In its sample, this clone was seen once. The chain recombines TRBV14 with TRBJ1-2; 7 nucleotides align to TRBD1. This CDR3 has 13 residues. CDR1 and CDR2 from the germline V gene are SGHDN and FVKESK. V trimming: 3 bases; J trimming: 3 bases; junction bases outside the gene matches: 1. CDR3 bases: TGTGCCAGCAGCCAGGGACAGCACTATGGCTACACCTTC. Its protein product is CASSQGQHYGYTF.

The rearrangement links TRBV6-1 to TRBJ2-1; D possibly corresponds to TRBD1 (5 bases). Germline V gene data show CDR1 as MNHNS and CDR2 as SASEGT. Deletions cut 6 bases from V and 10 bases from J, with 13 bases between. The CDR3 has 12 amino acids. CDR3 in DNA: TGTGCCAGCAGAACGACAGTATACGAGCAGTTCTTC. As protein: CASRTTVYEQFF.

This chain uses TRBV5-1 with TRBJ2-7, with TRBD1 matching 10 bases. Germline V CDR1 and CDR2: SGHRS, YFSETQ. Trimming at V came to 0 bases and at J to 3 bases, leaving 12 bases not matched to a gene. CDR3 length: 18 amino acids. CDR3 residues: CASSLVFVGGQGFYEQYF. CDR3 DNA sequence: TGCGCCAGCAGCTTGGTGTTCGTAGGGGGACAGGGGTTCTACGAGCAGTACTTC.

The chain recombines TRBV6-1 with TRBJ2-1; 9 nucleotides agree with TRBD2. The CDR3 loop spans 14 amino acids. CDR1 and CDR2 (germline): MNHNS, SASEGT. V trimming: 7 bases; J trimming: 13 bases; junction bases outside the gene matches: 14. This chain's CDR3 is CASTISGVAGVQFF. In DNA, the CDR3 is TGTGCCAGCACTATATCGGGTGTAGCGGGGGTACAGTTCTTC.

The J gene is TRBJ1-1, the V gene TRBV7-9; D is perhaps TRBD1 (6 bases). Deletions cut 4 bases from V and 1 base from J, with 10 bases between. Germline V gives CDR1 SEHNR, CDR2 FQNEAQ (reference sequence). The CDR3 runs to 14 residues. The CDR3 sequence: CASSSQGPNTEAFF. CDR3 DNA: TGTGCCAGCAGCTCACAGGGACCGAACACTGAAGCTTTCTTT. The variable domain in full, completed from reference TRBV7-9 and TRBJ1-1, reads DTGVSQNPRHKITKRGQNVTFRCDPISEHNRLYWYRQTLGQGPEFLTYFQNEAQLEKSRLLSDRFSAERPKGSFSTLEIQRTEQGDSAMYLCASSSQGPNTEAFFGQGTRLTVV.

The rearrangement links TRBV5-1 to TRBJ1-4; perhaps TRBD1 as D (5 bases). Germline CDR1 is SGHRS and CDR2 is YFSETQ. V lost 7 bases, J lost 3 bases, and 22 bases lay in between. The CDR3 covers 17 residues. The CDR3 coding sequence is TGCGCCAGCCCTGAAATTCGCCAACAGGTCCCTAATGAAAAACTGTTTTTT. Translated, it gives CASPEIRQQVPNEKLFF.